This TCR beta chain was captured in a study of blood T cell repertoires in COVID-19. The wider study: Nucleic acid was either cDNA or gDNA, and it came from T cells, B-cell-depleted T cells, or PBMCs.

Assay: immunoSEQ multiplex PCR; the TCRdb copy retains only in-frame clones and omits some. The sample holds around 200,000 clones; around 88% are singletons and the top ten take 5.6%. The CDR3 has 16 amino acids. Germline values: CDR1 SNHLY, CDR2 FYNNEI. Between the trimmed V and J ends, which lost 2 bases and 2 bases, there was a span of 13 bases. Recruitment covered about two dozen US areas and drew participants whose ages spanned about 18 to 100 years. The source is a man aged 35-49 years with acute COVID-19. The chain uses TRBV2 and TRBJ2-1; D might be TRBD2 (5 bases). The sequenced sample consisted of PBMCs or T cells enriched from blood (not recorded which). The CDR3 protein is CASSERASYPYNEQFF. The CDR3 DNA reads as TGTGCCAGCAGTGAAAGGGCTAGCTATCCCTACAATGAGCAGTTCTTC.